A single sample gave rise to the 4 T cell receptor beta chains below, sequenced in a study of tissue T cells after allogeneic stem cell transplantation (dated 2022 in TCRdb). Receptor amplification or capture employed the immunoSEQ multiplex PCR assay. Here the immuneACCESS table is served through TCRdb, limited to in-frame sequences with V and J called. Missing clones are a known gap in these copies; in checked studies unresolved V genes cover under half, and the rest lacks a known reason. Across this sample there are roughly 9,500 clones, with 45% seen only once. In total, the top ten clones hold 7% to 8.5% of the sample. This specimen's time point label, interpreted: mouse harvest day 7 after allogeneic transplant. Each mouse graft, delivered by tail vein injection, combined 10^6 splenic CD5+ T cells with 10^7 T-cell-depleted bone marrow cells. The sequenced material came from gut tissue. The receptors originated from a female BALB/c mouse given C57BL/6 T cells with graft-versus-host disease after an allogeneic hematopoietic cell transplant.

Remarks on this clone: The germline and genes are mouse ones. The read finishes 1 residue shy of the CDR3 end, and the germline J gene is used to complete it. The chain uses TRBV16 and TRBJ2-4; D is possibly TRBD2 (5 bases). CDR3 length: 16 residues. With 0 bases removed from V and 0 bases from J, the gap between germline ends came to 10 bases. The germline V gene has CDR1 SGHSA and CDR2 FRNQAP. The sequenced CDR3 bases are TGTGCAAGCAGCTTAGAGTCTGGGTCTAGTCAAAACACCTTGTAC. Translated: CASSLESGSSQNTLY. The full CDR3 reads CASSLESGSSQNTLYF.

With regard to this clone: Gene labels here are mouse ones. The CDR3 extends 1 residue past the end of the read, so its final part is completed from the germline J gene. The chain carries TRBV4 and TRBJ2-4, with 9 bases fitting TRBD2. The ends lost 5 bases at V and 0 bases at J; junction bases unmatched: 0. This CDR3 comprises 14 residues. The germline V gene encodes CDR1 LGHDT and CDR2 YNNKQL (reference sequence). This CDR3 reads CASSDWGSQNTLYF. CDR3 bases read: TGTGCCAGCAGCGACTGGGGGAGTCAAAACACCTTGTAC. The full variable domain, rest sourced from reference TRBV4 and TRBJ2-4, is ETAVFQTPNYHVTQVGNEVSFNCKQTLGHDTMYWYKQDSKKLLKIMFSYNNKQLIVNETVPRRFSPQSSDKAHLNLRIKSVEPEDSAVYLCASSDWGSQNTLYFGAGTRLSVL.

About this clone: Genes and germline come from the mouse. The sequenced fragment ends 1 residue before the CDR3 boundary, so the rest is inferred from the germline J gene. This chain links TRBV12-1 with TRBJ2-4; 7 bases fit TRBD2. V dropped 0 bases and J dropped 0; count of bases not matched to a gene: 5. The CDR3 consists of 16 residues. Germline CDR1 SGHSN, CDR2 HYEKVE. CDR3 loop: CASSLSWGTSQNTLYF. The part of the CDR3 DNA that was read is TGTGCCAGCTCTCTCTCCTGGGGGACTAGTCAAAACACCTTGTAC.

This clone counts as medium-sized (0.01 to 0.1%). These gene names are mouse names. Sequencing ends 1 residue short of the CDR3 end; the germline J gene provides the rest. This chain connects TRBV31 to TRBJ1-3, with 9 bases fitting TRBD1. Trimming took 8 bases from V and 4 from J; bases not matched to a gene: 0. From germline, CDR1 is GKSSPN and CDR2 SITVG. The CDR3 has 11 residues. The CDR3 here is CAGTGGNTLYF. CDR3 DNA, as far as it was read: TGTGCCGGGACAGGGGGAAATACGCTCTAT.